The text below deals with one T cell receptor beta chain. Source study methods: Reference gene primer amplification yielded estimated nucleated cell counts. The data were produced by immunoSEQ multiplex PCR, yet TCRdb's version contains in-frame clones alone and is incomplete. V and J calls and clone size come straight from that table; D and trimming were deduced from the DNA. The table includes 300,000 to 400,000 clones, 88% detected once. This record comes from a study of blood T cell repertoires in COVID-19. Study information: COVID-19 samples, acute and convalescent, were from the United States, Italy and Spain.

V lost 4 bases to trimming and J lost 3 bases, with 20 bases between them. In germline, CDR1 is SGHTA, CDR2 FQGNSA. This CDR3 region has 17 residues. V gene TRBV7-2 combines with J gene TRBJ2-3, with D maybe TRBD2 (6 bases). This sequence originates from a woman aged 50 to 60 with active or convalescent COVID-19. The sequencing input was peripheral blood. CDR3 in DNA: TGTGCCAGCAGCTCACGCGGGGCGGGGCGCGGAACAGATACGCAGTATTTT. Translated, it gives CASSSRGAGRGTDTQYF.